This T cell receptor (beta chain) stems from a study of Ad26.COV2.S vaccination and SARS-CoV-2 variants. Study as a whole: Of the COV1001 trial arms, the Ad26.COV2.S arm included the donor. Notes on the study in general: Breadth and depth estimates from TCRs may understate total T cell responses.

Comments on this clone: Its antigen is undetermined.

Documented treatment: about 20 received Ad26.COV2.S at low or high dose, single or two shots; several received placebo; per-sample allocation not given. At day 63 after the first vaccine or placebo injection, samples were drawn. Boston provided a donor who was an adult aged 18-55 years. This CDR3 is built from 11 residues. V was cut by 6 bases and J by 10 bases, with 10 bases left in between. TCRdb's table, derived via immunoSEQ multiplex PCR, lists solely in-frame clones and lacks some. The profile covers about 400,000 clones, with approximately 90% appearing a single time and approximately 1.9% taken by the ten largest.

This receptor was taken from a person aged 18-60 years who received the Ad26.COV2.S COVID-19 vaccine or a placebo. The material was peripheral blood, obtained in a trial of Ad26.COV2.S vaccine versus placebo. The J gene is TRBJ1-5, the V gene TRBV12-3 or TRBV12-4; unclear D gene. CDR3 in amino acids: CASRGNSPQHF. CDR3 bases: TGTGCCAGCAGGGGGAATAGTCCCCAGCATTTT.